Below are 4 T cell receptor beta chains sequenced from a single sample in a study of cytomegalovirus exposure and HLA in healthy donors. Primers included in the PCR were 60 Vbeta and 13 Jbeta primers. TCRdb's table, derived via immunoSEQ multiplex PCR, lists solely in-frame clones and lacks some. Its table lists approximately 46,000 clones. The specimen sequenced was PBMCs. These receptors originate from a male donor in good health and CMV-seronegative.

The chain has TRBV19 and TRBJ2-7; possibly TRBD1 for D (7 bases). V lost 10 bases and J lost 2, with 15 bases in between. This CDR3 is built from 13 residues. CDR1 is LNHDA, CDR2 SQIVND, per germline (reference sequence). The CDR3 sequence is CATRGTDTYEQYF. DNA for the CDR3: TGTGCCACCCGGGGGACAGACACCTACGAGCAGTACTTC.

The chain combines TRBV6-1 with TRBJ2-5, with TRBD2 matching over 10 bases. The CDR3 has 16 residues. The J segment lost 3 bases and the V segment lost 4 bases, leaving 8 bases of the junction unmatched. Per germline, CDR1 MNHNS and CDR2 SASEGT. CDR3 residues: CASSVGHGTSEETQYF. CDR3 DNA: TGTGCCAGCAGTGTGGGCCACGGGACTAGCGAAGAGACCCAGTACTTC.

V gene TRBV6-1 combines with J gene TRBJ1-1; D not certain. The CDR3 spans 13 residues. In germline, CDR1 is MNHNS, CDR2 SASEGT. Trimming left V 4 bases short and J 1 base short, with 7 bases between. CDR3 DNA: TGTGCCAGCAGTGCTACAGAGAACACTGAAGCTTTCTTT. Translated, it gives CASSATENTEAFF.

V usage is TRBV19 and J usage is TRBJ1-2; TRBD1 aligns across 9 bases. Trimming cost V 3 bases and J 1 base; bases outside gene matches: 9. CDR1 and CDR2 (germline): LNHDA, SQIVND (reference sequence). This CDR3 contains 17 residues. CDR3 residues: CASSITWGQGGNYGYTF. CDR3 coding DNA: TGTGCCAGTAGTATCACTTGGGGACAGGGAGGTAACTATGGCTACACCTTC.